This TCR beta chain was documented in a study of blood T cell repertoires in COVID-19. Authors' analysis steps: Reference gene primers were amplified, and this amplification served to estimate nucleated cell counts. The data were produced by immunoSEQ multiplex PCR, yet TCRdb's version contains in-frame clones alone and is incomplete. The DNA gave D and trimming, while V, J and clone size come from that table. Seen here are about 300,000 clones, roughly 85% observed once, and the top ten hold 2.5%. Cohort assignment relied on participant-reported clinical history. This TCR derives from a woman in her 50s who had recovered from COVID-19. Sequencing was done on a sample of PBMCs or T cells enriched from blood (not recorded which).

The DNA of the CDR3 is TGTGCCAGCAGTGAGTCCGGCTATGGCTACACCTTC. Translation gives CASSESGYGYTF. The chain links TRBV6-6 to TRBJ1-2; D not resolved. V lost 5 bases to trimming and J lost 4 bases, with 8 bases between them. The CDR3 has 12 residues. CDR1 is MNHNY, CDR2 SVGAGI, per germline (reference sequence).